What follows are 28 T cell receptor beta chains derived from one specimen sequenced in a study of control samples from healthy donors and cancer patients. TCRdb keeps only in-frame clones here, not all; method: immunoSEQ multiplex PCR. The sample has roughly 100,000 clones; 80% to 95% are singletons. The sequenced material came from blood. These receptors were obtained from a woman aged 25-40 years in good health.

This sequence joins TRBV24-1 and TRBJ2-2; D gene uncertain. The CDR3 totals 13 residues. Germline CDR1 is KGHDR and CDR2 is SFDVKD. Deletions cut 8 bases from V and 2 bases from J, with 8 bases between. The CDR3 DNA reads TGTGCCACCAATCGGCACAACACCGGGGAGCTGTTTTTT. Encoded protein: CATNRHNTGELFF.

The chain employs TRBV5-1 and TRBJ2-2; D may be TRBD2 (6 bases). V lost 2 bases and J lost 5, with 10 bases in between. In germline, CDR1 is SGHRS, CDR2 YFSETQ. The CDR3 is 14 amino acids. DNA for the CDR3: TGCGCCAGCAGCTTTCTGGCGGGGACCGGGGAGCTGTTTTTT. It codes for CASSFLAGTGELFF. The whole variable domain, filled in from reference TRBV5-1 and TRBJ2-2, reads KAGVTQTPRYLIKTRGQQVTLSCSPISGHRSVSWYQQTPGQGLQFLFEYFSETQRNKGNFPGRFSGRQFSNSRSEMNVSTLELGDSALYLCASSFLAGTGELFFGEGSRLTVL.

The rearrangement uses TRBV19 and TRBJ1-4; 7 positions match TRBD1. The CDR3 runs to 19 residues. V was pared by 3 bases and J by 4 bases, with 17 bases of the junction left unmatched. CDR1 and CDR2 from the germline V gene are LNHDA and SQIVND (reference sequence). CDR3 in DNA: TGTGCCAGTAGTATCAGGGGGGCGCGTATTTTTTTCAATAATGAAAAACTGTTTTTT. Translation: CASSIRGARIFFNNEKLFF.

The chain employs TRBV20-1 and TRBJ2-3, with 10 nucleotides matching TRBD2. The CDR3 runs 17 residues. Trimming removed 5 bases from V and 2 bases from J; junction bases left unmatched: 13. In germline, CDR1 is DFQATT, CDR2 SNEGSKA (reference sequence). The CDR3, as DNA: TGCAGTGCTGGTGGTAGCGGGGGGCTTGGGTACACAGATACGCAGTATTTT. Translation: CSAGGSGGLGYTDTQYF.

The chain uses TRBV18 and TRBJ2-1; the match to TRBD2 covers 7 bases. This CDR3 region has 11 residues. Germline CDR1 reads KGHSH; CDR2 reads LQKENI. V lost 3 bases and J lost 13; bases outside the gene matches: 3. CDR3 DNA: TGTGCCAGCTCACCGGGGGGGAAACAGTTCTTC. As protein: CASSPGGKQFF.

The chain combines TRBV14 with TRBJ1-1; D is uncertain. CDR1 and CDR2 from the germline V gene are SGHDN and FVKESK. Trimming took 4 bases from V and 0 from J, leaving 12 bases between them. CDR3 length: 15 residues. Written as DNA, the CDR3 is TGTGCCAGCAGCCCCTGGACGGCCATGAACACTGAAGCTTTCTTT. This codes for CASSPWTAMNTEAFF. Filled out from reference TRBV14 and TRBJ1-1, the complete variable domain reads EAGVTQFPSHSVIEKGQTVTLRCDPISGHDNLYWYRRVMGKEIKFLLHFVKESKQDESGMPNNRFLAERTGGTYSTLKVQPAELEDSGVYFCASSPWTAMNTEAFFGQGTRLTVV.

The chain joins TRBV7-9 to TRBJ2-7; D may be TRBD2 (5 bases). The CDR3 loop spans 12 amino acids. The germline V gene has CDR1 SEHNR and CDR2 FQNEAQ (reference sequence). Trimming stripped 6 bases from V and 3 bases from J, with 9 bases between. The CDR3 DNA is TGTGCCAGCAGGGAAGAGGGCTACGAGCAGTACTTC. Residues: CASREEGYEQYF.

The rearrangement links TRBV6-2 or TRBV6-3 to TRBJ2-7, with TRBD2 matching 8 bases. V lost 6 bases and J lost 2; bases outside the gene matches: 6. Germline V lookup: CDR1 MNHEY, CDR2 SVGEGT. This CDR3 has 14 amino acids. The DNA for the CDR3 is TGTGCCAGCAGCCGTACTAGCGGCCCCTACGAGCAGTACTTC. Translated: CASSRTSGPYEQYF.

The genes are TRBV10-2 and TRBJ2-5; 10 nucleotides match TRBD1. The trim removed 6 bases at V and 2 bases at J, leaving 3 bases unmatched. This CDR3 spans 14 amino acids. The germline V gene has CDR1 WSHSY and CDR2 SAAADI. In DNA, the CDR3 is TGCGCCAGCAGCGGACAGGGGGTACAAGAGACCCAGTACTTC. As protein: CASSGQGVQETQYF.

The chain carries TRBV12-3 or TRBV12-4 and TRBJ1-5; 7 positions agree with TRBD1. The CDR3 has 13 amino acids. Trimming cost V 5 bases and J 11 bases; bases outside gene matches: 9. CDR3 region: CASSDQGGSAQHF. CDR3 sequence (DNA): TGTGCCAGCAGTGATCAGGGGGGTTCTGCCCAGCATTTT.

The chain combines TRBV9 with TRBJ2-2; D gene ambiguous. The CDR3 has 14 amino acids. The germline gives CDR1 SGDLS, CDR2 YYNGEE. The V gene lost 0 bases and the J gene lost 7 bases, with 10 bases spanning the gap. The CDR3 sequence: CASSVATPGGELFF. Here the CDR3 DNA reads TGTGCCAGCAGCGTAGCAACTCCCGGCGGGGAGCTGTTTTTT.

The chain couples TRBV3-1 (or the pseudogene TRBV3-2) to TRBJ1-4; D may be TRBD1 (6 bases). Deletions cut 1 base from V and 6 bases from J, with 15 bases between. This CDR3 is built from 16 residues. CDR1 LGHDT and CDR2 YNNKEL come from the germline V gene (reference sequence). In DNA form, the CDR3 reads TGTGCCAGCAGCCAAGTTATTTTCGGGGGCTATGAAAAACTGTTTTTT. Translation gives CASSQVIFGGYEKLFF.

The genes are TRBV7-9 and TRBJ2-3; D ambiguous. This CDR3 spans 15 amino acids. Trimming took off 1 base at V and 1 base at J, with 9 bases between the two ends. Germline loops: CDR1 SEHNR, CDR2 FQNEAQ (reference sequence). The CDR3 DNA reads TGTGCCAGCAGCTTAGTCCTAGAGGGCACAGATACGCAGTATTTT. Translating gives CASSLVLEGTDTQYF.

V usage is TRBV2 and J usage is TRBJ1-2; a possible D gene is TRBD1 (5 bases). Trimming cost V 5 bases and J 6 bases, with 7 bases left between them. The CDR3 consists of 11 residues. Germline assignment: CDR1 SNHLY and CDR2 FYNNEI. In DNA form, the CDR3 reads TGTGCCAGCAGTACAGGAGATGGCTACACCTTC. The encoded protein is CASSTGDGYTF.

V is TRBV4-1 and J is TRBJ1-5, with 7 bases that match TRBD1. Unmatched junction bases numbered 7, after V lost 1 base and J lost 4 bases. Germline-derived CDR1 and CDR2 are MGHRA and YSYEKL. The CDR3 has 16 amino acids. The CDR3 spells CASSQGAPGGNQPQHF. For the CDR3, the DNA is TGCGCCAGCAGCCAAGGGGCGCCAGGGGGAAATCAGCCCCAGCATTTT.

This chain links TRBV27 with TRBJ1-6; D not resolved. CDR3 length equals 14 residues. In germline, CDR1 is MNHEY, CDR2 SMNVEV (reference sequence). The V gene lost 6 bases and the J gene lost 11 bases, with 17 bases spanning the gap. As DNA, the CDR3 is TGTGCCAGCAGCCCCCGCATCCTATTGGCACCCCTCCACTTT. This gives the protein CASSPRILLAPLHF.

This chain connects TRBV15 to TRBJ2-3, with D possibly matching TRBD2 (5 bases). The CDR3 runs to 14 residues. The V end lost 5 bases, the J end lost 3 bases, and 12 bases lay between the germline ends. Germline CDR1 LNHNV, CDR2 YYDKDF (reference sequence). The CDR3 region has the DNA TGTGCCACCAGCCCCCCCGGGAAAACAGATACGCAGTATTTT. Amino acids: CATSPPGKTDTQYF.

As to this clone: This sample includes further DNA sequences coding for the same CDR3. CDR3 bases: TGCGCCAGCAGCCAAGATACTGAAGCTTTCTTT. It specifies CASSQDTEAFF. The chain carries TRBV4-1 and TRBJ1-1; D gene uncertain. The CDR3 length is 11 residues. Germline CDR1 MGHRA, CDR2 YSYEKL. Trimming left V 0 bases short and J 5 bases short, with 1 base between.

This sequence joins TRBV7-9 and TRBJ1-1, with TRBD1 matching over 7 bases. This CDR3 contains 16 residues. Germline loops: CDR1 SEHNR, CDR2 FQNEAQ (reference sequence). The V segment lost 3 bases and the J segment 4 bases; nucleotides outside the gene matches: 11. The CDR3 protein is CASSFKPGQKGTEAFF. CDR3 in DNA: TGTGCCAGCAGCTTCAAGCCGGGACAGAAGGGCACTGAAGCTTTCTTT. The variable domain in full, completed from reference TRBV7-9 and TRBJ1-1, reads DTGVSQNPRHKITKRGQNVTFRCDPISEHNRLYWYRQTLGQGPEFLTYFQNEAQLEKSRLLSDRFSAERPKGSFSTLEIQRTEQGDSAMYLCASSFKPGQKGTEAFFGQGTRLTVV.

This clone was observed a single time. The chain couples TRBV6-5 to TRBJ2-7; D remains unclear. Germline V lookup: CDR1 MNHEY, CDR2 SVGAGI. V was pared by 1 base and J by 0 bases, with 10 bases between. CDR3 size: 15 residues. Here the CDR3 reads CASSYFADSSYEQYF. As DNA, the CDR3 is TGTGCCAGCAGTTACTTTGCCGATAGCTCCTACGAGCAGTACTTC.

The chain recombines TRBV28 with TRBJ1-5, with D perhaps matching TRBD1 (5 bases). In germline, CDR1 is MDHEN, CDR2 SYDVKM. Trimming removed 1 base from V and 0 bases from J, with 10 bases in between. CDR3 length equals 16 residues. The CDR3 nucleotides are TGTGCCAGCAGTTTATTGGGGGGTAGTAGCAATCAGCCCCAGCATTTT. Protein sequence: CASSLLGGSSNQPQHF. Full variable domain (rest looked up from reference TRBV28 and TRBJ1-5): DVKVTQSSRYLVKRTGEKVFLECVQDMDHENMFWYRQDPGLGLRLIYFSYDVKMKEKGDIPEGYSVSREKKERFSLILESASTNQTSMYLCASSLLGGSSNQPQHFGDGTRLSIL.

V usage is TRBV27 and J usage is TRBJ2-7; no definite D call. In germline, CDR1 is MNHEY, CDR2 SMNVEV (reference sequence). Trimming took off 5 bases at V and 2 bases at J, with 4 bases between the two ends. The CDR3 extends over 11 amino acids. CDR3 loop: CASSDTYEQYF. In nucleotides, the CDR3 is TGTGCCAGCAGTGATACCTACGAGCAGTACTTC.

The chain uses TRBV6-6 and TRBJ2-7; TRBD2 agrees at 9 bases. Germline CDR1 reads MNHNY; CDR2 reads SVGAGI (reference sequence). The CDR3 sequence is 17 residues long. J was trimmed by 1 base and V by 5 bases; bases with no gene match: 12. The CDR3 DNA follows: TGTGCCAGCAGTCTCCGGGCTAGCGGGATTATTTCCTACGAGCAGTACTTC. It encodes CASSLRASGIISYEQYF.

The J gene is TRBJ2-5, the V gene TRBV12-3 or TRBV12-4; TRBD2 aligns across 7 bases. The CDR3 extends over 13 amino acids. J gave up 5 bases and V 10 bases, and 10 bases lay outside the gene matches. The CDR3 spells CATCGGPGETQYF. DNA for the CDR3: TGTGCCACCTGCGGGGGACCGGGGGAGACCCAGTACTTC.

This rearrangement joins TRBV6-6 to TRBJ1-3; 7 bases are a match to TRBD1. The CDR3 loop spans 15 amino acids. CDR1 and CDR2 (germline): MNHNY, SVGAGI (reference sequence). Trimming at V came to 5 bases and at J to 4 bases, leaving 8 bases not matched to a gene. For the CDR3, the DNA is TGTGCCAGCAGTCACGACAGGGACCTGGGAAACACCATATATTTT. As protein: CASSHDRDLGNTIYF.

The V call is TRBV5-6, the J call TRBJ1-2, with 9 bases fitting TRBD1. Unmatched junction bases numbered 15, after V lost 5 bases and J lost 7 bases. The CDR3 totals 16 residues. The germline V gene has CDR1 SGHDT and CDR2 YYEEEE. CDR3 loop: CASSLWDRDLSVGYTF. The CDR3 region has the DNA TGTGCCAGCAGTTTGTGGGACAGGGACCTTTCCGTTGGCTACACCTTC.

V usage is TRBV27 and J usage is TRBJ1-1; tentatively, D is TRBD1 (5 bases). V was shortened by 0 bases and J by 6 bases, with 14 bases between the two germline ends. This CDR3 spans 15 amino acids. Germline CDR1 MNHEY, CDR2 SMNVEV (reference sequence). CDR3 coding DNA: TGTGCCAGCAGTTTATCGCCAGGGTGGGAGGCTGAAGCTTTCTTT. Amino acids: CASSLSPGWEAEAFF.

The genes are TRBV18 and TRBJ2-7; D not certain. The CDR3 spans 12 residues. Trimming cost V 0 bases and J 4 bases, with 4 bases left between them. Germline V CDR1 and CDR2: KGHSH, LQKENI. The CDR3 spells CASSPPTYEQYF. The CDR3 DNA reads as TGTGCCAGCTCACCACCCACGTACGAGCAGTACTTC.